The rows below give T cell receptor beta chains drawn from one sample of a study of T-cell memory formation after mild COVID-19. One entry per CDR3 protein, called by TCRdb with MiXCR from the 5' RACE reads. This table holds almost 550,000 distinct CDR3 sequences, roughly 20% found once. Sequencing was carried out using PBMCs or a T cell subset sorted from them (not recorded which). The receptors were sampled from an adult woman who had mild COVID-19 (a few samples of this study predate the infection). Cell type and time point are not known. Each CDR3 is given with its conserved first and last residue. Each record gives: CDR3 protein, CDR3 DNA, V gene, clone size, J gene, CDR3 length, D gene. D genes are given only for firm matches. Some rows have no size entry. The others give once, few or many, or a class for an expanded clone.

CASSSRGGTEKKYEQYF TGTGCCAGCAGCTCACGTGGGGGGACAGAAAAAAAGTACGAGCAGTACTTC TRBV7-9 NA TRBJ2-7 17 NA
CASRRLAGGSTRTDTQYF TGTGCCAGCAGGCGACTAGCGGGAGGCAGTACGCGCACAGATACGCAGTATTTT TRBV5-5 NA TRBJ2-3 18 TRBD2
CSAREPSPGASTDTQYF TGCAGTGCTAGAGAGCCTAGTCCGGGGGCAAGCACAGATACGCAGTATTTT TRBV20-1 NA TRBJ2-3 17 NA
CASSPPGTGELFF TGTGCCAGCTCACCACCCGGCACCGGGGAGCTGTTTTTT TRBV18 few TRBJ2-2 13 NA
CASSVSHRAGNTIYF TGTGCCAGCAGCGTAAGTCACCGGGCAGGAAACACCATATATTTT TRBV9 few TRBJ1-3 15 NA
CASSSVRNNEQFF TGTGCCAGCAGTTCCGTCAGGAACAATGAGCAGTTCTTC TRBV12-3/TRBV12-4 few TRBJ2-1 13 NA
CSARSPGLAGGARSNEQFF TGCAGTGCTAGAAGTCCGGGACTAGCGGGAGGGGCCCGTAGCAATGAGCAGTTCTTC TRBV20-1 few TRBJ2-1 19 TRBD2
CAISFSTSTETQYF TGTGCCATCAGTTTTTCGACTAGTACAGAGACCCAGTACTTC TRBV10-3 few TRBJ2-5 14 NA
CASSTWTGTDTQYF TGTGCCAGCAGTACCTGGACAGGCACAGATACGCAGTATTTT TRBV6-5 NA TRBJ2-3 14 NA
CASRLQLRLLQAFF TGTGCCAGCAGGTTACAGCTTCGGTTATTACAAGCTTTCTTT TRBV12-3/TRBV12-4 NA TRBJ1-1 14 NA
CASSLSSRFVGPNTEAFF TGTGCCAGCAGCTTAAGTAGTCGTTTCGTGGGACCGAACACTGAAGCTTTCTTT TRBV7-9 few TRBJ1-1 18 NA
CASSTDRAGNSPLHF TGTGCCAGCAGCACGGACAGGGCGGGTAATTCACCCCTCCACTTT TRBV7-2 NA TRBJ1-6 15 TRBD1
CASSRLPSGPNYGYTF TGTGCCAGCAGCCGCCTCCCCAGTGGTCCTAACTATGGCTACACCTTC TRBV6-2/TRBV6-3 NA TRBJ1-2 16 NA
CASSESGGAGGGTEAFF TGTGCCAGCAGTGAAAGTGGGGGTGCAGGGGGCGGAACTGAAGCTTTCTTT TRBV2 NA TRBJ1-1 17 TRBD1
CASSQDEQSYEQYF TGCGCCAGCAGCCAAGATGAACAGAGCTACGAGCAGTACTTC TRBV4-1 many TRBJ2-7 14 NA
CASGWPGGDLSNTGELFF TGTGCTAGTGGTTGGCCCGGGGGTGACCTATCGAACACCGGGGAGCTGTTTTTT TRBV12-5 NA TRBJ2-2 18 NA
CASSLVRNSYGYTF TGTGCCAGCAGTTTGGTACGCAATAGCTATGGCTACACCTTC TRBV12-3/TRBV12-4 NA TRBJ1-2 14 NA
CASSQGAPDPYNEQFF TGCGCCAGCAGCCAGGGGGCACCAGACCCCTACAATGAGCAGTTCTTC TRBV4-3 NA TRBJ2-1 16 NA
CATSAWASGLPSYNEQFF TGTGCCACCAGTGCCTGGGCTAGCGGCCTTCCCTCCTACAATGAGCAGTTCTTC TRBV24-1 many TRBJ2-1 18 TRBD2
CASSLGTPLEQYF TGTGCCAGCAGCTTAGGTACACCTCTCGAGCAGTACTTC TRBV7-6 many TRBJ2-7 13 NA
CASSLSRRARIGEAFF TGTGCCAGCAGCTTATCTCGACGGGCCCGGATCGGTGAAGCTTTCTTT TRBV7-8 few TRBJ1-1 16 NA
CSASGTSWRQPQHF TGCAGTGCTAGCGGGACCTCCTGGAGGCAGCCCCAGCATTTT TRBV20-1 few TRBJ1-5 14 NA
CASSLLGQGTYNEQFF TGCGCCAGCAGCTTGTTGGGACAGGGGACCTACAATGAGCAGTTCTTC TRBV5-1 NA TRBJ2-1 16 TRBD1
CATSDPDRSNQPQHF TGTGCCACCAGTGATCCGGACCGTAGCAATCAGCCCCAGCATTTT TRBV24-1 few TRBJ1-5 15 NA
CASSREVRTGELFF TGTGCCAGCAGCCGGGAGGTCCGGACCGGGGAGCTGTTTTTT TRBV14 NA TRBJ2-2 14 NA
CASSYFGGTTYDEQYF TGTGCCAGCAGTTACTTCGGGGGGACCACCTACGACGAGCAGTACTTC TRBV6-5 few TRBJ2-7 16 TRBD2
CASQGQTSYNEQFF TGTGCCAGCCAGGGGCAGACCTCCTACAATGAGCAGTTCTTC TRBV27 NA TRBJ2-1 14 NA
CASRVNRGPIRSTDTQYF TGTGCCAGCAGGGTCAACAGGGGGCCAATTAGGAGCACAGATACGCAGTATTTT TRBV6-5 few TRBJ2-3 18 TRBD1
CASSLAEEGYTF TGCGCCAGCAGCTTGGCTGAGGAGGGCTACACCTTC TRBV5-1 few TRBJ1-2 12 NA
CATRDREWDTEAFF TGCGCCACCAGGGACAGGGAGTGGGACACTGAAGCTTTCTTT TRBV5-1 NA TRBJ1-1 14 TRBD1
CAWEQFYEQYF TGTGCCTGGGAGCAGTTCTACGAGCAGTACTTC TRBV30 few TRBJ2-7 11 NA